This TCR beta chain was obtained from a study of CD4 T cells in relation to SARS-CoV-2 and coronaviruses. Overall study results and limits: About 65% of donors had memory CD4+ clonotypes crossrecognizing SARS-CoV-2 and common cold coronavirus spike.

Unexposed donor CD4+ T cells date from 2011-2018, before the COVID-19 pandemic. The ends lost 1 base at V and 5 bases at J; junction bases unmatched: 17. The germline V gene encodes CDR1 SGHVS and CDR2 FNYEAQ. The CDR3 is made up of 19 amino acids. Only in-frame clones appear in the TCRdb table, and some are missing; sequencing was by immunoSEQ multiplex PCR. The sample consists of about 59,000 clones, 75% to 90% of them appearing once. In regard to this clone: Its antigen is not identified.

The gene calls are TRBV7-6 and TRBJ2-7, with 10 positions matching TRBD2. The TCR comes from a human donor in good health. Sequenced material: memory CD4+ T cells from PBMCs. The CDR3 here is CASSLGLGASGSVQDEQYF. The CDR3 bases are TGTGCCAGCAGCTTAGGCTTGGGGGCTAGCGGGAGCGTCCAGGACGAGCAGTACTTC.